Listed below are T cell receptor beta chains from one sample, sequenced in a study of cytomegalovirus exposure and HLA in healthy donors. Sequenced by immunoSEQ multiplex PCR; TCRdb stores in-frame clones only, minus some. This sample's clone table lists some 150,000 clones. Sequencing was performed on PBMCs. These receptors came from a man between 35 and 55 years old in good health and CMV-seronegative. Both conserved end residues are part of each CDR3.

>TRBJ2-5|TRBV7-9
CASSLSGGETQYF
>TRBJ2-6|TRBV4-1
CASSQWGPGSGANVLTF
>TRBJ2-7|TRBV28
CASRWDNYYEQYF
>TRBJ1-2|TRBV18
CASSLQTGKSYGYTF
>TRBJ2-1|TRBV5-1
CASSWGLAGGRGEQFF
>TRBJ2-5|TRBV6-6
CASSYSMGQQETQYF
>TRBJ1-5|TRBV28
CASRSQNQPQHF
>TRBJ1-5|TRBV6-1
CASSDQQGAGNQPQHF
>TRBJ2-1|TRBV11-2
CASSRLAGGRNEQFF
>TRBJ1-2|TRBV2
CASSEGASLGGYTF
>TRBJ2-2|TRBV10-3
CAISTGLVGTGELFF
>TRBJ2-1|TRBV4-3
CASSQSGQRNNEQFF
>TRBJ2-3|TRBV19
CASTPEGNLVSGTQYF
>TRBJ2-7|TRBV5-1
CASSLGSNRLRYEQYF
>TRBJ2-2|TRBV5-4
CASSTKGLAGYFSGELFF
>TRBJ2-5|TRBV11-3
CASSLRQGVETQYF
>TRBJ1-2|TRBV28
CASRAGQGGSYYGYTF
>TRBJ1-4|TRBV4-1
CASSLLGAGHEKLFF
>TRBJ1-1|TRBV13
CASSWGQGNTEAFF
>TRBJ1-1|TRBV18
CASSQNQGEGTEAFF
>TRBJ1-5|TRBV19
CASSQTDANQPQHF
>TRBJ2-1|TRBV6-5
CASSYSKHVTYNEQFF
>TRBJ1-4|TRBV29-1
CSVRSGGNEKLFF
>TRBJ1-2|TRBV10-3
CAISGTGGDGYTF
>TRBJ1-1|TRBV5-1
CASGRAPQGDTEAFF
>NA|TRBV6-1
CAARGQSPYEQYF
>TRBJ1-6|TRBV5-1
CASSLGPGQGNSPLHF
>TRBJ1-5|TRBV18
CASSPQGLNQPQHF
>TRBJ1-5|TRBV2
CASSSNQNSNQPQHF
>TRBJ1-4|TRBV6-5
CASSEQGSNEKLFF
>TRBJ2-1|TRBV29-1
CSVEVRDRTYNEQFF
>TRBJ2-7|TRBV14
CASSQDGTGTISYEQYF
>TRBJ2-1|TRBV5-4
CASRSGTSGGYNEQFF
>TRBJ1-3|TRBV19
CASASPREGNTIYF
>TRBJ2-5|TRBV11-2
CASSYPGLGGRETQYF
>TRBJ2-7|TRBV15
CATLQGLEGEQYF
>TRBJ2-2|TRBV7-2
CASSSTGVLGGELFF
>TRBJ2-7|TRBV6-5
CASSYSITSGSYEQYF
>TRBJ1-6|TRBV27
CASTRDRDSSPLHF
>TRBJ2-3|TRBV7-2
CASSLVSRVRTDTQYF
>TRBJ2-2|TRBV11-2
CASSRTGTKAGELFF
>TRBJ2-7|TRBV18
CASSPGQDKNYEQYF
>TRBJ2-1|TRBV7-3
CASSPRETFYNEQFF
>TRBJ2-1|TRBV5-1
CASSLSVDNEQFF
>TRBJ1-1|TRBV5-6
CASSLRRGKEAFF
>TRBJ1-2|TRBV19
CASSSRGENYGYTF
>TRBJ1-4|TRBV18
CASSGTDGEKLFF